Following are 21 T cell receptor beta chains from one sample sequenced in a study of graft-versus-host responses after intestinal transplantation. Measured with immunoSEQ multiplex PCR; TCRdb has only the in-frame clones, and not every one. The sample lists some 25,000 clones, about 93% occurring once. The specimen comprised PBMCs, sampled roughly 32 days after intestinal transplant. These receptors were obtained from a human patient who received an intestinal transplant, so some T cells may come from the graft donor.

The chain combines TRBV30 with TRBJ1-1; 7 bases are a match to TRBD1. From germline, CDR1 is GTSNPN and CDR2 SVGIG (reference sequence). The CDR3 loop spans 14 amino acids. V shed 4 bases, J shed 1 base, and the junction held 6 bases outside the gene matches. CDR3 sequence reads: CAWIHRGRNTEAFF. The DNA for the CDR3 is TGTGCCTGGATTCACAGGGGTCGGAACACTGAAGCTTTCTTT.

The V and J genes are TRBV4-1 and TRBJ2-4; 7 bases match TRBD2. Looked up from germline, CDR1 is MGHRA and CDR2 is YSYEKL. The J segment lost 0 bases and the V segment lost 5 bases, leaving 10 bases of the junction unmatched. The length of the CDR3 is 17 residues. CDR3 loop: CASSGGGADLAKNIQYF. The CDR3 DNA sequence: TGCGCCAGCAGCGGCGGGGGTGCCGATTTAGCCAAAAACATTCAGTACTTC.

CDR3 in DNA: TGTGCCAGCAGGGTAGCGGGAGTCGTCCAAAACATTCAGTACTTC. Its translation is CASRVAGVVQNIQYF. The chain couples TRBV6-9 to TRBJ2-4; 9 positions match TRBD2. Germline values: CDR1 MNHGY, CDR2 SVAAGI. V shed 6 bases, J shed 5 bases, and the junction held 8 bases outside the gene matches. This CDR3 contains 15 residues.

DNA of the CDR3: TGTGCCAGCTCAAGATACGATACAGGGAATAATGAAAAACTGTTTTTT. It yields the protein CASSRYDTGNNEKLFF. The rearrangement links TRBV18 to TRBJ1-4; D possibly corresponds to TRBD1 (6 bases). This CDR3 comprises 16 residues. V was cut by 5 bases and J by 4 bases, with 17 bases left in between. Germline CDR1 is KGHSH and CDR2 is LQKENI.

This chain joins TRBV5-1 and TRBJ2-6; D remains ambiguous. This CDR3 region has 15 residues. Germline loops: CDR1 SGHRS, CDR2 YFSETQ. The V end lost 4 bases, the J end lost 0 bases, and 8 bases lay between the germline ends. Here the CDR3 DNA reads TGCGCCAGCAGCCCCGACGGCTCTGGGGCCAACGTCCTGACTTTC. The encoded protein is CASSPDGSGANVLTF.

The chain uses TRBV14 and TRBJ2-7; D uncertain. CDR1 and CDR2 (germline): SGHDN, FVKESK. The CDR3 totals 13 residues. The V end lost 4 bases, the J end lost 3 bases, and 10 bases lay between the germline ends. The CDR3 bases are TGTGCCAGCAGCCCCCTATATGACTACGAGCAGTACTTC. Translation gives CASSPLYDYEQYF.

The chain combines TRBV7-2 with TRBJ2-5; TRBD2 is a possible D gene (5 bases). V shed 8 bases and J shed 2 bases, with 18 bases lying between them. Germline assignment: CDR1 SGHTA and CDR2 FQGNSA. The CDR3 spans 15 residues. CDR3 sequence: CASGPTRAYQETQYF. CDR3 nucleotide sequence: TGTGCCAGCGGCCCCACGAGGGCCTATCAAGAGACCCAGTACTTC.

The chain recombines TRBV11-2 with TRBJ2-7; D is unclear. Germline lookup yields CDR1 SGHAT and CDR2 FQNNGV. V was shortened by 5 bases and J by 4 bases, with 12 bases between the two germline ends. The CDR3 spans 13 residues. CDR3 sequence (DNA): TGTGCCAGCAGCGGAGTCAGCCTGTACGAGCAGTACTTC. It encodes CASSGVSLYEQYF.

This chain links TRBV4-1 with TRBJ2-7, with a weak D call TRBD1 (5 bases). The CDR3 has 15 amino acids. Per the germline V gene, CDR1 is MGHRA and CDR2 is YSYEKL. V was cut by 1 base and J by 0 bases, with 10 bases left in between. As DNA, the CDR3 is TGCGCCAGCAGCCAAGGGGGCACCTTCTCCTACGAGCAGTACTTC. Its protein product is CASSQGGTFSYEQYF.

The chain employs TRBV6-5 and TRBJ1-5; 7 bases line up with TRBD1. The junction had 5 bases not matched to a gene; V was cut back by 6 bases and J by 3 bases. Germline CDR1 MNHEY, CDR2 SVGAGI. The CDR3 has 14 amino acids. As DNA, the CDR3 is TGTGCCAGCAGCGGGGACAGACACAATCAGCCCCAGCATTTT. Translation: CASSGDRHNQPQHF.

The chain carries TRBV12-5 and TRBJ2-1, with 12 bases aligning to TRBD1. The length of the CDR3 is 17 residues. V shed 0 bases and J 7 bases; nucleotides not matched to a gene: 7. Germline V gene data show CDR1 as LGHNT and CDR2 as FRNRAP. Written as DNA, the CDR3 is TGTGCTAGTGGTTTGGTACAGCAGGGACAGGGGGCGAATGAGCAGTTCTTC. Translated: CASGLVQQGQGANEQFF.

The rearrangement uses TRBV5-4 and TRBJ2-1; no reliable D call. Trimming took off 3 bases at V and 2 bases at J, with 12 bases between the two ends. Per germline, CDR1 SGHNT and CDR2 YYREEE (reference sequence). CDR3 length: 15 residues. The CDR3 bases are TGTGCCAGCAGCTCTCAGTTTACCGCCTACAATGAGCAGTTCTTC. Protein sequence: CASSSQFTAYNEQFF.

This chain connects TRBV7-9 to TRBJ2-1; TRBD2 might be the D (5 bases). The CDR3 sequence is 15 residues long. With 8 bases removed from V and 3 bases from J, the gap between germline ends came to 17 bases. Looked up from germline, CDR1 is SEHNR and CDR2 is FQNEAQ (reference sequence). This CDR3 reads CASLRGSGSYNEQFF. The DNA for the CDR3 is TGTGCCAGCCTCCGGGGATCGGGGAGCTACAATGAGCAGTTCTTC. Using reference TRBV7-9 and TRBJ2-1 for the parts outside the CDR3, the full variable domain is DTGVSQNPRHKITKRGQNVTFRCDPISEHNRLYWYRQTLGQGPEFLTYFQNEAQLEKSRLLSDRFSAERPKGSFSTLEIQRTEQGDSAMYLCASLRGSGSYNEQFFGPGTRLTVL.

V gene TRBV27 combines with J gene TRBJ1-3; no definite D call. The germline V gene has CDR1 MNHEY and CDR2 SMNVEV (reference sequence). Trimming removed 2 bases at V and 2 bases at J, with 7 bases between. The CDR3 spans 14 residues. Here the CDR3 DNA reads TGTGCCAGCAGTTTAGGCCAGCCTGGAAACACCATATATTTT. It yields the protein CASSLGQPGNTIYF.

The gene calls are TRBV29-1 and TRBJ2-5; 7 bases fit TRBD1. The J call could be wrong; TRBJ2-7 is a better fit for the DNA end. Germline assignment: CDR1 SQVTM and CDR2 ANQGSEA. This CDR3 has 13 amino acids. The CDR3 is CSVELGQDYEQYF. The CDR3 bases are TGCAGCGTTGAACTAGGACAGGATTACGAGCAGTACTTC.

This rearrangement joins TRBV6-1 to TRBJ2-7, with D perhaps TRBD1 (5 bases). Deletions cut 5 bases from V and 2 bases from J, with 13 bases between. CDR3 size: 14 residues. Looked up from germline, CDR1 is MNHNS and CDR2 is SASEGT. CDR3 amino acids: CASSPFLGPYEQYF. The CDR3 DNA follows: TGTGCCAGCAGTCCTTTCCTGGGGCCCTACGAGCAGTACTTC.

The genes are TRBV5-4 and TRBJ2-2; D gene uncertain. V lost 1 base to trimming and J lost 5 bases, with 9 bases between them. The germline V gene has CDR1 SGHNT and CDR2 YYREEE (reference sequence). The CDR3 length is 14 residues. CDR3 DNA sequence: TGTGCCAGCAGCTTGCCGACGAGGACCGGGGAGCTGTTTTTT. Translated: CASSLPTRTGELFF.

This chain uses TRBV6-6 with TRBJ2-3; the match to TRBD2 covers 10 bases. The CDR3 runs 14 residues. Germline V CDR1 and CDR2: MNHNY, SVGAGI (reference sequence). After removal of 5 bases from V and 1 base from J, the junction contained 0 bases not matched to a gene. The CDR3 nucleotides are TGTGCCAGCAGTCTAGCGGGGGGCACAGATACGCAGTATTTT. Its protein is CASSLAGGTDTQYF.

The chain links TRBV5-1 to TRBJ2-5; a weak D match, TRBD2 (5 bases). The CDR3 runs to 15 residues. V shed 4 bases and J shed 4 bases, with 17 bases lying between them. Germline lookup yields CDR1 SGHRS and CDR2 YFSETQ. For the CDR3, the DNA is TGCGCCAGCAGCCCCTTTAGGGAAGGAGGAGAGACCCAGTACTTC. It yields the protein CASSPFREGGETQYF. Complete variable domain (other parts from reference TRBV5-1 and TRBJ2-5): KAGVTQTPRYLIKTRGQQVTLSCSPISGHRSVSWYQQTPGQGLQFLFEYFSETQRNKGNFPGRFSGRQFSNSRSEMNVSTLELGDSALYLCASSPFREGGETQYFGPGTRLLVL.

V is TRBV7-2 and J is TRBJ2-1, with 14 bases that match TRBD2. The CDR3 has 18 residues. From germline, CDR1 is SGHTA and CDR2 FQGNSA. J was trimmed by 7 bases and V by 0 bases; bases with no gene match: 8. The CDR3 protein is CASSLAPLTSGGANEQFF. The DNA for the CDR3 is TGTGCCAGCAGCTTAGCCCCTCTGACTAGCGGGGGGGCGAATGAGCAGTTCTTC.

The V gene is TRBV28, the J gene TRBJ1-4; no reliable D call. The CDR3 extends over 15 amino acids. CDR1 is MDHEN and CDR2 is SYDVKM in the germline V gene. Deletions cut 8 bases from V and 3 bases from J, with 16 bases between. The CDR3 is CASVGLMGPNEKLFF. CDR3 coding DNA: TGTGCCAGCGTAGGGCTTATGGGCCCTAATGAAAAACTGTTTTTT.